This T cell receptor (beta chain) appears in the sequencing data of a study of Tregs in tolerant kidney transplant recipients. CDR1 is GTSNPN, CDR2 SVGIG, per germline (reference sequence). Trimming removed 1 base at V and 2 bases at J, with 12 bases between. The CDR3 extends over 15 amino acids. Assay: immunoSEQ multiplex PCR; the TCRdb copy retains only in-frame clones and omits some. The sample spans about 48,000 clones; the ten largest clones claim about 0.83%. A word on this clone: The read ends 3 residues shy of where the CDR3 ends; the end is completed using the germline J gene.

The clonotype was recovered from a human donor who received a combined kidney and bone marrow transplant. The sequencing used CD4+ T cells from blood, collected before the transplant. V usage is TRBV30 and J usage is TRBJ1-5, with D tentatively TRBD1 (5 bases). Incomplete CDR3 DNA: TGTGCCTGGAGTGAAATCGGGGGAGGCAATCAGCCC. Protein: CAWSEIGGGNQP. The full-length CDR3 reads as CAWSEIGGGNQPQHF. Full variable domain (outside the CDR3, taken from reference TRBV30 and TRBJ1-5): SQTIHQWPATLVQPVGSPLSLECTVEGTSNPNLYWYRQAAGRGLQLLFYSVGIGQISSEVPQNLSASRPQDRQFILSSKKLLLSDSGFYLCAWSEIGGGNQPQHFGDGTRLSIL.